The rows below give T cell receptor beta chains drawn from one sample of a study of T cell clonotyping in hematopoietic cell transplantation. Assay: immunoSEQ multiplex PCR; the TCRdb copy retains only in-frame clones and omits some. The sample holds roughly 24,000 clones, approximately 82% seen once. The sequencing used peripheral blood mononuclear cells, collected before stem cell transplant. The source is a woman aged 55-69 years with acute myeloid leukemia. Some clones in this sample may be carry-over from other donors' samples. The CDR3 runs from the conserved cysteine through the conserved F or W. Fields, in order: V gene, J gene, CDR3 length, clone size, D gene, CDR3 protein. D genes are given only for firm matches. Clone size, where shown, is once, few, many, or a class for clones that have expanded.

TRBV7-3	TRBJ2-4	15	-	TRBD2	CASSFSGGAKNIQYF
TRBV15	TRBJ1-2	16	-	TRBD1	CATSREGQADNYGYTF
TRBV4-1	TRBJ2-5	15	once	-	CASSPAGAGKETQYF
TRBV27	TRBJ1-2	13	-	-	CASSRQAIGGYTF
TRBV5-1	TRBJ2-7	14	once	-	CASSSETGKYEQYF
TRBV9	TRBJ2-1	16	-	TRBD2	CASSERLAGSLNEQFF
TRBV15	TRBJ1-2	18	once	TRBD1	CATSRGYTGTGRSYGYTF
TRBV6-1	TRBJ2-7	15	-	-	CASSTLYAGGGEQYF
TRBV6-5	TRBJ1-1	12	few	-	CASRTGDTEAFF
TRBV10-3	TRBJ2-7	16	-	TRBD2	CAISPLAGTVSYEQYF
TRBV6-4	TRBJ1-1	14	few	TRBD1	CASSGGTEPYPAFF
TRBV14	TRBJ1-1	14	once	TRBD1	CASSQVTGGTEAFF
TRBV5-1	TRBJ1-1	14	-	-	CASSAGTLNTEAFF
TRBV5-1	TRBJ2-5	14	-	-	CASSSPGPQETQYF
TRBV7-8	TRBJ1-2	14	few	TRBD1	CASSFGQGGLGYTF
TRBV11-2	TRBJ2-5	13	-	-	CASRLQGGETQYF
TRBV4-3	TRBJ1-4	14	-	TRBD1	CASSQGTGDEKLFF
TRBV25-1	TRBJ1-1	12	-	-	CASSPGVTEAFF
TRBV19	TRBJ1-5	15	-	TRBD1	CASSLQGIRNQPQHF
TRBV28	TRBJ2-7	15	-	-	CASSSPRAASYEQYF
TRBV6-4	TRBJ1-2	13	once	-	CASPIDTGFGYTF
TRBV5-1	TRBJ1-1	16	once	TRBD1	CASSGGTGEYNTEAFF
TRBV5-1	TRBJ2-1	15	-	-	CASSPVSGIHNEQFF
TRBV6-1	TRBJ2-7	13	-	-	CASSAHRDGEQYF
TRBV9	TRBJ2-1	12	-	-	CASSVALNEQFF
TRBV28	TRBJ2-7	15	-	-	CASSTTDGSSYEQYF
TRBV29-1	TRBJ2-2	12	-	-	CSVPWGAGELFF
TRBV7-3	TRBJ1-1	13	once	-	CASSTGGVAEAFF
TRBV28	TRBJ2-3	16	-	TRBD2	CASSPGLAGSTDTQYF
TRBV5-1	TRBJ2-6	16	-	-	CASSRREDSGANVLTF
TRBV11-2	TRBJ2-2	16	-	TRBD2	CASSLELAGDTGELFF
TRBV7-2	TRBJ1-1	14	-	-	CASSSPQENTEAFF
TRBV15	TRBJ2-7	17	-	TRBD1	CATSRDRGTGIRYEQYF
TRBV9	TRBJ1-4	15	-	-	CASSLAPTDNEKLFF
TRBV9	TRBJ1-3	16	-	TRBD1	CASSTRQGMAGNTIYF
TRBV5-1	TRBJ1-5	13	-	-	CASSLNSNQPQHF
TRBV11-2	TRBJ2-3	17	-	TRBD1	CASSLDSMTGVTDTQYF